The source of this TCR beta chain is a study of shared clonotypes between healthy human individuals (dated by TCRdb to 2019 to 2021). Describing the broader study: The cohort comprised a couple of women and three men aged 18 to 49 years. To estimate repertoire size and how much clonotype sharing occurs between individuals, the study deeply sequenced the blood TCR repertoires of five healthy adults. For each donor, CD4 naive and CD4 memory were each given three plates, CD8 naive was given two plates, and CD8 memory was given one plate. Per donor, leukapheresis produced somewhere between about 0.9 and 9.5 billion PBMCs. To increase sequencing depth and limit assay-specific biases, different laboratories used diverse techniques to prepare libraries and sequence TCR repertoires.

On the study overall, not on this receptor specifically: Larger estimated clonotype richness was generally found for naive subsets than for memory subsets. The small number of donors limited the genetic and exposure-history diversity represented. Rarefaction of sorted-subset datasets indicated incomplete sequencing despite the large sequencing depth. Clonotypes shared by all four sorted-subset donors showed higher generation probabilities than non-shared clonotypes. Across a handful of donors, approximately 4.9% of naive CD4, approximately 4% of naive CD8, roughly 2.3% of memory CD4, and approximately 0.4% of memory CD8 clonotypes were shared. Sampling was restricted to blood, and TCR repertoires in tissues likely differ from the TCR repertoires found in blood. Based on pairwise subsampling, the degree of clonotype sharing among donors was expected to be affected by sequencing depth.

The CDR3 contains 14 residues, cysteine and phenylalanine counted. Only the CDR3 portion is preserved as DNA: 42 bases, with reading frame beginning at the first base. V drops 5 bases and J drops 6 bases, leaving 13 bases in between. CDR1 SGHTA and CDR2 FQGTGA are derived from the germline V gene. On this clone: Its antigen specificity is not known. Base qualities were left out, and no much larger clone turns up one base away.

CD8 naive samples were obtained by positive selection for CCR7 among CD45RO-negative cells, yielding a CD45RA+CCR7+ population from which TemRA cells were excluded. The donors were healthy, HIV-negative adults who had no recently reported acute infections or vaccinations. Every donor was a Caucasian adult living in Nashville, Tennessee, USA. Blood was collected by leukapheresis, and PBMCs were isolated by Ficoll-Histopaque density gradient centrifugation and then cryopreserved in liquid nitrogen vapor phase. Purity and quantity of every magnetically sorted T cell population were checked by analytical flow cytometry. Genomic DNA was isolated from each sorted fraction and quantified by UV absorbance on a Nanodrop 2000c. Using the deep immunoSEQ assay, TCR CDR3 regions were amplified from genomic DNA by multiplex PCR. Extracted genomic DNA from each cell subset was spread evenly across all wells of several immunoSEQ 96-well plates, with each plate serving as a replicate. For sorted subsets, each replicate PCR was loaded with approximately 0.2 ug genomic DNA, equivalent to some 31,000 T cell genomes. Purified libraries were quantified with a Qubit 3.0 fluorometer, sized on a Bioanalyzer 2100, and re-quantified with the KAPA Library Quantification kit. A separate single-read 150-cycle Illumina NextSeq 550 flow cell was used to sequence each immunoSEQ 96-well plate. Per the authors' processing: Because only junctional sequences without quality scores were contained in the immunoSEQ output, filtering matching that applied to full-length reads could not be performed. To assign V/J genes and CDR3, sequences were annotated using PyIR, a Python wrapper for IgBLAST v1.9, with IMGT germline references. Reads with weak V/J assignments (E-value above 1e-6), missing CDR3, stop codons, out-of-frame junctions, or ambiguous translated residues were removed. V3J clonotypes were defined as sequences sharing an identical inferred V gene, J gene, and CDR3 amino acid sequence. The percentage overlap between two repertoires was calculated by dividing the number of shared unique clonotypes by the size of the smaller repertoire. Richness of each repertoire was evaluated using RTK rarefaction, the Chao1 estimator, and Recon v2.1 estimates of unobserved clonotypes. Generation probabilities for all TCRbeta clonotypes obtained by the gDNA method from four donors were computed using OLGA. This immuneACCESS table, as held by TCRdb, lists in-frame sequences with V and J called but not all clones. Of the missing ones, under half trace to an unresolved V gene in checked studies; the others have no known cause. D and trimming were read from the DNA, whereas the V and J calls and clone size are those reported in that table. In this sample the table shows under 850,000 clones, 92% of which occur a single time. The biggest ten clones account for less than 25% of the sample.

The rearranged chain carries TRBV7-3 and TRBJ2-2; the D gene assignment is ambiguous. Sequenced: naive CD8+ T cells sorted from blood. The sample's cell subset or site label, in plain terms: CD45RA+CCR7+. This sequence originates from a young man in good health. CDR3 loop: CASSLTSGAGELFF. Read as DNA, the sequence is TGTGCCAGCAGCCTCACCTCTGGGGCCGGGGAGCTGTTTTTT.